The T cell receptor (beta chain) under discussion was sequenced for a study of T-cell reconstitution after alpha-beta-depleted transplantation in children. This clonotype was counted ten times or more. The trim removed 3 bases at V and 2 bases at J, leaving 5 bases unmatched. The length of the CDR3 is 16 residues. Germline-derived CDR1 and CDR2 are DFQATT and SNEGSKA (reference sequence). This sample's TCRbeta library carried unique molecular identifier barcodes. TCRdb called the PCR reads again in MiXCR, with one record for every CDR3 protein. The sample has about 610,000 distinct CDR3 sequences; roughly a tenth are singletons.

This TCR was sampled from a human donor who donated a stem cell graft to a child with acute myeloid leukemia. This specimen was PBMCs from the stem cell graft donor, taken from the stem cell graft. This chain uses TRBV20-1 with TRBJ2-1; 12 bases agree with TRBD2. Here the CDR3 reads CSASSLAGGAYNEQFF. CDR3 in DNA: TGCAGTGCTAGTTCCCTAGCGGGAGGGGCCTACAATGAGCAGTTCTTC.